Described below is a single T cell receptor (beta chain) sequence and its context. Its target is not known. These data originate in a study of monozygotic twins with inflammatory bowel disease. Study conclusions and caveats: On the inverse Simpson index, IBD patients scored lower for TCRbeta diversity than healthy co-twins.

A 6-nucleotide sample barcode was carried by the UMIs, which template switching added. Using the 5' RACE reads, TCRdb records one entry per CDR3 protein without DNA. The sample totals approximately 300,000 distinct CDR3 sequences. Specimen: blood. This clonotype was sampled from a human donor with ulcerative colitis or Crohn's disease, or a healthy co-twin of an affected twin (not recorded which).

This CDR3 reads CASSSGTSWGTTGELFF. The chain joins TRBV6-2 or TRBV6-3 to TRBJ2-2; there is no DNA to check the TCRdb D call of TRBD2. Germline V gives CDR1 MNHEY, CDR2 SVGEGT. This CDR3 spans 17 amino acids.